The 6 T cell receptor beta chains below come from one sample, sequenced in a study of technical replicates of blood from a few donors (dated by TCRdb to about 2017). Libraries were prepared through the immunoSEQ multiplex PCR assay. TCRdb's version of the immuneACCESS table is confined to in-frame rearrangements and falls short of the full clone set. An unresolved V gene accounts for under half of the shortfall where checked; the remainder is of unknown origin. This sample is represented by about 80,000 clones; roughly 97% of them were singletons. Less than 0.2% of the sample comes from the top ten. Sequences were obtained from T cells isolated from PBMCs. The receptors shown here come from a human donor in good health.

The chain uses TRBV6-6 and TRBJ2-4, with D uncertain. Germline V lookup: CDR1 MNHNY, CDR2 SVGAGI (reference sequence). The CDR3 is 15 residues long. V lost 5 bases, J lost 0 bases, and 11 bases lay in between. The CDR3 is CASSPPGLAKNIQYF. The CDR3 DNA reads TGTGCCAGCAGTCCCCCAGGTCTAGCCAAAAACATTCAGTACTTC.

The chain employs TRBV5-1 and TRBJ2-1; 8 nucleotides match TRBD2. CDR3 length equals 14 residues. V lost 7 bases and J lost 4; bases outside the gene matches: 7. Germline lookup yields CDR1 SGHRS and CDR2 YFSETQ. DNA for the CDR3: TGCGCCAGCGGTAGCGGGGCCTTATACAATGAGCAGTTCTTC. Translated: CASGSGALYNEQFF.

For the CDR3, the DNA is TGTGCCAGCAGTGGATCGGGACTCAGAGGACACGAGCAGTACTTC. This encodes CASSGSGLRGHEQYF. This chain connects TRBV6-1 to TRBJ2-7; possible D gene TRBD2, 6 bases. Trimming shortened V by 4 bases and J by 5 bases, and 18 bases separated the two germline ends. This CDR3 comprises 15 residues. CDR1 and CDR2 (germline): MNHNS, SASEGT.

The CDR3 DNA is TGCGCCAGCAGCTATCCGGGACAGAACTCTGGAAACACCATATATTTT. Translating gives CASSYPGQNSGNTIYF. This chain connects TRBV4-1 to TRBJ1-3, with 7 nucleotides matching TRBD1. J was trimmed by 0 bases and V by 5 bases; bases with no gene match: 7. This CDR3 contains 16 residues. Germline-derived CDR1 and CDR2 are MGHRA and YSYEKL.

The rearrangement uses TRBV10-3 and TRBJ1-2; unclear D gene. The CDR3 spans 17 residues. Germline values: CDR1 ENHRY, CDR2 SYGVKD. The ends were cut back, 3 bases at V and 0 bases at J, with 17 bases in the middle. Here the CDR3 reads CAISDPPEIRTNYGYTF. For the CDR3, the DNA is TGTGCCATCAGTGATCCACCTGAGATCAGGACTAACTATGGCTACACCTTC.

The J gene is TRBJ1-2, the V gene TRBV2; D is perhaps TRBD1 (6 bases). Looked up from germline, CDR1 is SNHLY and CDR2 is FYNNEI. Trimming removed 7 bases from V and 7 bases from J, with 10 bases in between. The CDR3 sequence is 11 residues long. The CDR3 DNA reads TGTGCCAGCACAGAAGGGGGTGGCTACACCTTC. As protein: CASTEGGGYTF.